The 24 T cell receptor beta chains reported below all come from one sample, sequenced in a study of shared clonotypes between healthy human individuals. Method: immunoSEQ multiplex PCR; TCRdb's copy keeps in-frame clones and lacks some. The sample carries around 340,000 clones, about 70% recorded once. Sequenced material: memory CD4+ T cells sorted from blood. Noted subset: CD45RA-negative fraction. The source is a man aged 25 to 40 in good health.

J is TRBJ2-3 and V is TRBV6-6, with D unresolved. This CDR3 is built from 11 residues. The V and J ends lost 10 bases and 3 bases respectively, with 8 bases between them. CDR1 is MNHNY and CDR2 is SVGAGI in the germline V gene (reference sequence). The CDR3, as DNA: TGTGCCATTAAGGGAACAGATACGCAGTATTTT. It yields the protein CAIKGTDTQYF.

J is TRBJ2-1 and V is TRBV7-8; D is unresolved. Looked up from germline, CDR1 is SGHVS and CDR2 is FQNEAQ. V lost 5 bases and J lost 8, with 7 bases in between. CDR3 size: 11 residues. CDR3 residues: CASSVHYEQFF. Written as DNA, the CDR3 is TGTGCCAGCAGCGTACACTATGAGCAGTTCTTC.

The V call is TRBV28, the J call TRBJ1-5; weak D call: TRBD1 (6 bases). Per germline, CDR1 MDHEN and CDR2 SYDVKM. There are 15 residues in the CDR3. Trimming removed 3 bases from V and 3 bases from J, with 12 bases in between. The CDR3: CASSFAGDTNQPQHF. The CDR3 bases are TGTGCCAGCAGTTTCGCAGGGGACACCAATCAGCCCCAGCATTTT.

The chain has TRBV29-1 and TRBJ2-3; no clear D. V lost 5 bases and J 1 base, leaving 7 bases between the germline ends. The CDR3 extends over 12 amino acids. Germline values: CDR1 SQVTM, CDR2 ANQGSEA. CDR3 sequence: CSVPKGTDTQYF. The CDR3 bases are TGCAGCGTTCCGAAGGGCACAGATACGCAGTATTTT.

The chain joins TRBV2 to TRBJ1-1; the D gene is possibly TRBD1 (5 bases). The CDR3 is made up of 15 amino acids. Germline V gene data show CDR1 as SNHLY and CDR2 as FYNNEI. Trimming removed 6 bases at V and 1 base at J, with 15 bases between. For the CDR3, the DNA is TGTGCCAGCAGCCAATTGGGTACAGGGAACACTGAAGCTTTCTTT. Translation: CASSQLGTGNTEAFF.

A single count supports this clone. The chain is built from TRBV15 and TRBJ2-1; D not resolved. V gave up 5 bases and J gave up 5 bases, with 19 bases separating them. This CDR3 has 16 amino acids. Germline V gives CDR1 LNHNV, CDR2 YYDKDF (reference sequence). CDR3 loop: CATSERFAVADNEQFF. As DNA, the CDR3 is TGTGCCACCAGCGAGAGATTCGCCGTTGCAGACAATGAGCAGTTCTTC.

This chain joins TRBV6-6 and TRBJ1-5; D remains unclear. The V and J ends lost 7 bases and 3 bases respectively, with 16 bases between them. The CDR3 spans 15 residues. Germline V gene lookup returns CDR1 MNHNY and CDR2 SVGAGI (reference sequence). The CDR3 DNA follows: TGTGCCAGCACCCTACGGGCACAGTTCAATCAGCCCCAGCATTTT. Protein: CASTLRAQFNQPQHF.

The chain carries TRBV2 and TRBJ2-5; D is uncertain. The CDR3 runs 12 residues. CDR1 and CDR2 from the germline V gene are SNHLY and FYNNEI. The V end was cut by 7 bases, the J end by 1 base, with 7 bases between. CDR3 residues: CASIYVQETQYF. CDR3 DNA: TGTGCCAGCATTTACGTCCAAGAGACCCAGTACTTC.

V gene TRBV6-1 combines with J gene TRBJ2-7, with 7 nucleotides matching TRBD1. With 4 bases clipped from V and 6 bases from J, the junction kept 0 bases outside the gene matches. The germline V gene has CDR1 MNHNS and CDR2 SASEGT. This CDR3 comprises 11 residues. As DNA, the CDR3 is TGTGCCAGCAGTGCAGGGGGCGAGCAGTACTTC. The encoded protein is CASSAGGEQYF.

This chain joins TRBV5-6 and TRBJ1-3, with D possibly TRBD1 on 6 matching bases. V was clipped by 3 bases and J by 1 base, with 11 bases between them. The CDR3 spans 15 residues. The germline CDR1 and CDR2 sequences are SGHDT and YYEEEE. This CDR3 reads CASSYKDRSGNTIYF. The CDR3 nucleotides are TGTGCCAGCAGCTATAAAGACAGGTCTGGAAACACCATATATTTT.

This clone was observed a handful of times. The chain couples TRBV28 to TRBJ2-3, with 7 bases fitting TRBD2. Losses at the gene ends were 6 bases for V and 2 bases for J; bases not matched to a gene: 11. The V gene's germline CDR1 is MDHEN and CDR2 SYDVKM. The CDR3 contains 16 residues. The CDR3: CASSLIAGRFTDTQYF. The CDR3 nucleotides read TGTGCCAGCAGCCTTATAGCGGGTCGGTTCACAGATACGCAGTATTTT.

V and J are TRBV15 and TRBJ1-4; TRBD1 is a possible D gene (5 bases). Germline V gives CDR1 LNHNV, CDR2 YYDKDF (reference sequence). V was pared by 1 base and J by 3 bases, with 12 bases between. The CDR3 covers 16 residues. CDR3 amino acids: CATSRGLEGPNEKLFF. Here the CDR3 DNA reads TGTGCCACCAGCAGAGGGCTGGAGGGGCCTAATGAAAAACTGTTTTTT.

The V call is TRBV7-9, the J call TRBJ1-2; D call uncertain. V lost 2 bases and J 1 base, leaving 5 bases between the germline ends. Germline loops: CDR1 SEHNR, CDR2 FQNEAQ (reference sequence). The CDR3 sequence is 13 residues long. The CDR3 region is CASSLQINYGYTF. The CDR3 nucleotides read TGTGCCAGCAGCTTACAGATTAACTATGGCTACACCTTC. Looking up the rest from reference TRBV7-9 and TRBJ1-2 gives the full variable domain: DTGVSQNPRHKITKRGQNVTFRCDPISEHNRLYWYRQTLGQGPEFLTYFQNEAQLEKSRLLSDRFSAERPKGSFSTLEIQRTEQGDSAMYLCASSLQINYGYTFGSGTRLTVV.

The chain has TRBV7-9 and TRBJ1-1; D uncertain. Trimming cost V 5 bases and J 6 bases, with 28 bases left between them. Germline-derived CDR1 and CDR2 are SEHNR and FQNEAQ (reference sequence). CDR3 length: 18 amino acids. CDR3: CASSRFLTHISGPAEAFF. For the CDR3, the DNA is TGTGCCAGCAGCCGCTTTTTGACCCACATTTCAGGTCCGGCTGAAGCTTTCTTT. Full variable domain (outside the CDR3, taken from reference TRBV7-9 and TRBJ1-1): DTGVSQNPRHKITKRGQNVTFRCDPISEHNRLYWYRQTLGQGPEFLTYFQNEAQLEKSRLLSDRFSAERPKGSFSTLEIQRTEQGDSAMYLCASSRFLTHISGPAEAFFGQGTRLTVV.

V is TRBV7-8 and J is TRBJ1-2; no clear D gene. CDR3 length: 13 residues. The V end was cut by 1 base, the J end by 9 bases, with 12 bases between. The germline gives CDR1 SGHVS, CDR2 FQNEAQ. As DNA, the CDR3 is TGTGCCAGCAGCTTAGAGGGAGGTCGTCGCTACACCTTC. Amino acid sequence: CASSLEGGRRYTF.

The chain couples TRBV5-4 to TRBJ2-5; D is undetermined. Germline loops: CDR1 SGHNT, CDR2 YYREEE (reference sequence). Trimming took off 4 bases at V and 5 bases at J, with 15 bases between the two ends. The CDR3 is made up of 14 amino acids. The CDR3 is CASSEWGLQETQYF. CDR3 bases: TGTGCCAGCAGCGAATGGGGTTTACAGGAGACCCAGTACTTC.

V gene TRBV14 combines with J gene TRBJ2-1, with 7 bases lining up with TRBD2. Germline V gene data show CDR1 as SGHDN and CDR2 as FVKESK. CDR3 length: 15 residues. J gave up 9 bases and V 0 bases, and 8 bases lay outside the gene matches. Written as DNA, the CDR3 is TGTGCCAGCAGCCAAGACTCGCGGGAGTTCGGTGAGCAGTTCTTC. It encodes CASSQDSREFGEQFF.

This clone was picked up one time. This rearrangement joins TRBV6-1 to TRBJ2-2, with D maybe TRBD2 (5 bases). The germline V gene encodes CDR1 MNHNS and CDR2 SASEGT. Between the trimmed V and J ends, which lost 9 bases and 0 bases, there was a span of 11 bases. The CDR3 loop spans 14 amino acids. CDR3 sequence (DNA): TGTGCCAGTCGGAGGCAGTCGAACACCGGGGAGCTGTTTTTT. Its translation: CASRRQSNTGELFF.

The chain couples TRBV18 to TRBJ2-3; D uncertain. Germline V CDR1 and CDR2: KGHSH, LQKENI. The V gene lost 0 bases and the J gene lost 3 bases, with 10 bases spanning the gap. The CDR3 extends over 15 amino acids. The CDR3 here is CASSPPIPGTDTQYF. CDR3 nucleotides: TGTGCCAGCTCACCACCGATTCCCGGGACAGATACGCAGTATTTT.

The DNA for the CDR3 is TGTGCCAGCAGGCCCCTAGCGGGAGCAAGATACGAGCAGTACTTC. It specifies CASRPLAGARYEQYF. This sequence joins TRBV27 and TRBJ2-7; the match to TRBD2 covers 10 bases. The germline V gene encodes CDR1 MNHEY and CDR2 SMNVEV (reference sequence). This CDR3 has 15 amino acids. The V segment lost 6 bases and the J segment 4 bases; nucleotides outside the gene matches: 9.

In this sample, this clone turned up a few times. This chain uses TRBV25-1 with TRBJ2-2; no firm D call. CDR3 length equals 15 residues. The V end was cut by 6 bases, the J end by 0 bases, with 11 bases between. Germline-derived CDR1 and CDR2 are MGHDK and SYGVNS. The CDR3 protein is CASRGKGPNTGELFF. The CDR3 DNA follows: TGTGCCAGCAGGGGAAAGGGCCCGAACACCGGGGAGCTGTTTTTT.

The V and J genes are TRBV2 and TRBJ1-4; TRBD1 aligns across 7 bases. J was trimmed by 8 bases and V by 9 bases; bases with no gene match: 6. Germline V gene data show CDR1 as SNHLY and CDR2 as FYNNEI. The CDR3 contains 12 residues. The CDR3 DNA sequence: TGTGCCAGACGGACAGGCGAGGAAAAACTGTTTTTT. This sequence encodes CARRTGEEKLFF.

The chain is built from TRBV2 and TRBJ2-5; no clear D gene. Trimming shortened V by 4 bases and J by 1 base, and 7 bases separated the two germline ends. Germline lookup yields CDR1 SNHLY and CDR2 FYNNEI. The CDR3 totals 13 residues. The CDR3 protein is CASSGTIQETQYF. As DNA, the CDR3 is TGTGCCAGCAGTGGAACCATCCAAGAGACCCAGTACTTC.

This chain uses TRBV2 with TRBJ2-1; no reliable D call. This CDR3 spans 14 amino acids. Germline lookup yields CDR1 SNHLY and CDR2 FYNNEI. The V end lost 7 bases, the J end lost 3 bases, and 13 bases lay between the germline ends. In nucleotides, the CDR3 is TGTGCCAGCACCCAAGGGCACGACTACAATGAGCAGTTCTTC. This gives the protein CASTQGHDYNEQFF.